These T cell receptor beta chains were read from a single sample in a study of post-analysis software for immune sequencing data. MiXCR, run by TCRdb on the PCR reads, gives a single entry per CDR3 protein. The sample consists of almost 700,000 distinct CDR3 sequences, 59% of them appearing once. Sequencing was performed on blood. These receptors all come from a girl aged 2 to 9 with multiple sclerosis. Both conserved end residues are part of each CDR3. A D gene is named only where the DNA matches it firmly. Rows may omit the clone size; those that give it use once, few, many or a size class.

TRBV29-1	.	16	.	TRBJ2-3	TGCAGCGTCTACCCTGGGTTTAGGGAGCGCACAGATACGCAGTATTTT	CSVYPGFRERTDTQYF
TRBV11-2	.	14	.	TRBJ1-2	TGTGCCGGCAGCTTCGGACAGTCTAACTATGGCTACACCTTC	CAGSFGQSNYGYTF
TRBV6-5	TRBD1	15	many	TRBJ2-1	TGTGCCAGCAGTTCACCCGGGACAGGAGACAATGAGCAGTTCTTC	CASSSPGTGDNEQFF
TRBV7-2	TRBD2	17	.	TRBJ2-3	TGTGCCAGCAGCTTACCCTCGGGACTAGAGTACACAGATACGCAGTATTTT	CASSLPSGLEYTDTQYF
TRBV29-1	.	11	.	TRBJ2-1	TGCAGCTCCTCAGACCTTTTGGGGCAGTTCTTC	CSSSDLLGQFF
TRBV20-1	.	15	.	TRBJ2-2	TGCAGTGTTAGAGATCTTGAGGGAGGCACCGGGGAGCTGTTTTTT	CSVRDLEGGTGELFF
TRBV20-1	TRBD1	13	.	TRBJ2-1	TGCAGTGCGCCTGGGACAGCCTACAATGAGCAGTTCTTC	CSAPGTAYNEQFF
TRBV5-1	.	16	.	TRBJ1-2	TGCGCCAGCAGCTTGGGGGCAGGGAAAAACCCATATGGCTACACCTTC	CASSLGAGKNPYGYTF
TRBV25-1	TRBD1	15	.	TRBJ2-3	TGTGCCAGCAGTATCCGGGACAGGGTTACAGATACGCAGTATTTT	CASSIRDRVTDTQYF
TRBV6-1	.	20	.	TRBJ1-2	TGTGCCAGCCGGTGGCTTGGAATCCCCATGCCGAATCTAAGAGAATATGGCTACACCTTC	CASRWLGIPMPNLREYGYTF
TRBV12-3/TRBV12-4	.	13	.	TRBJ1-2	TGTGCCAGCAACTCCCGCCCAGACTATGGCTACACCTTC	CASNSRPDYGYTF
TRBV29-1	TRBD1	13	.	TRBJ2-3	TGCAGCGTTGGACCGACAGGGGGAGATACGCAGTATTTT	CSVGPTGGDTQYF
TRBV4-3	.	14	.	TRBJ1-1	TGCGCCAGCAGCCAAGATGCAAGGCGCACTGAAGCTTTCTTT	CASSQDARRTEAFF
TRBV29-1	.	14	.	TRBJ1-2	TGCAGCGTGACACCCAGACTGGAATTTCGGGGCTACACCTTC	CSVTPRLEFRGYTF
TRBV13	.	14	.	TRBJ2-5	TGTGCCAGCAGCTTAAGACCCCGGGAAGAGACCCAGTACTTC	CASSLRPREETQYF
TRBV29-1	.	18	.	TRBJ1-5	TGCAGCGTTGCCCAGGGCTGGTGGGGGGATGATAGCAATCAGCCCCAGCATTTT	CSVAQGWWGDDSNQPQHF
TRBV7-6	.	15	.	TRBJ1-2	TGTGCCAGCAGCTTAGGCGGACATCGGTCCTATGGCTACACCTTC	CASSLGGHRSYGYTF
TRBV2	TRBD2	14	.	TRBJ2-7	TGTGCCAGCAGAAAGCGGGAGGCCACCTACGAGCAGTACTTC	CASRKREATYEQYF
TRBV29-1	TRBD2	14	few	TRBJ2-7	TGCAGCGTTGCTCGGATAGCGGGGGACTACGAGCAGTACTTC	CSVARIAGDYEQYF
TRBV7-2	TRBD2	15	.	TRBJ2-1	TGTGCCAGCAGCTTCGGACTAGCGGGGGTCCATGAGCAGTTCTTC	CASSFGLAGVHEQFF
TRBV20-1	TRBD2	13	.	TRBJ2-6	TGCAGCCCCGGGGGGAGCGGGGCCAACGTCCTGACTTTC	CSPGGSGANVLTF
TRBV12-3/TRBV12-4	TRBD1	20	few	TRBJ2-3	TGTGCCAGCAGTTTATCCCCAGGACAGGGTGGTGGTCCCACCACAGATACGCAGTATTTT	CASSLSPGQGGGPTTDTQYF
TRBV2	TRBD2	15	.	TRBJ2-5	TGTGCCAGCAGTGACGGGAGGACCCACCAAGAGACCCAGTACTTC	CASSDGRTHQETQYF
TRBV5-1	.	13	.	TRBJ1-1	TGCGCCAGCAGCTTGGACTGGTCCCCCGAAGCTTTCTTT	CASSLDWSPEAFF
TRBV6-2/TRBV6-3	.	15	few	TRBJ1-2	TGTGCCAGCAGTTACTCGAGCAGGGATTTCTATGGCTACACCTTC	CASSYSSRDFYGYTF
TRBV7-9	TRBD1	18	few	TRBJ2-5	TGTGCCAGCAGCCTACCGACCTCGCTGACAGGGGACCAAGAGACCCAGTACTTC	CASSLPTSLTGDQETQYF
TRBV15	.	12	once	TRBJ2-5	TGTGCCACCAGCAGCCAAAGGGAGACCCAGTACTTC	CATSSQRETQYF
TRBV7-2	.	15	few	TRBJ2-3	TGTGCCAGCAGCCGCGAGTGGCCTCAGGAAGATACGCAGTATTTT	CASSREWPQEDTQYF
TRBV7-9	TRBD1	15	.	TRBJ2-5	TGTGCCAGCAGCCCGCGATGGACAGGGACGGAGACCCAGTACTTC	CASSPRWTGTETQYF
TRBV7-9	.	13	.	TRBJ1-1	TGTGCCAGCAGCTTGTCGAGTAACACTGAAGCTTTCTTT	CASSLSSNTEAFF
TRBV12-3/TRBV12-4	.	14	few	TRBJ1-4	TGTGCCAGCAGTCCAGACAGAAATAATGAAAAACTGTTTTTT	CASSPDRNNEKLFF
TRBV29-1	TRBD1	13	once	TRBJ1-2	TGCAGCGTTCCCGGGACAGAGAAAAATGGCTACACCTTC	CSVPGTEKNGYTF
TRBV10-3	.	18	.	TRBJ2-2	TGTGCCATCAGTGAGCCCAGGCGGGGCCCGTCGAACACCGGGGAGCTGTTTTTT	CAISEPRRGPSNTGELFF
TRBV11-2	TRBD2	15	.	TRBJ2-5	TGTGCCAGCAGCTCTCCGACTAGCGGGGAAGAGACCCAGTACTTC	CASSSPTSGEETQYF
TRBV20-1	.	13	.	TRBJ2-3	TGCAGTGCTTGGGGGGCCGGCACAGATACGCAGTATTTT	CSAWGAGTDTQYF
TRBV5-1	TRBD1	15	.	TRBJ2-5	TGCGCCAGCAGCTGGCAGGACAGGGCCCAAGAGACCCAGTACTTC	CASSWQDRAQETQYF
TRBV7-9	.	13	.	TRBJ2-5	TGTGCCAGCAGCCACGGACACGGAGAGACCCAGTACTTC	CASSHGHGETQYF
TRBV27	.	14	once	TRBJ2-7	TGTGCCAGCAGTTTGGGCGGGGATGCTCGCGAGCAGTACTTC	CASSLGGDAREQYF
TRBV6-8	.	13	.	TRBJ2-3	TGTGCCAGCAGTTGGGCAGCCACAGATACGCAGTATTTT	CASSWAATDTQYF
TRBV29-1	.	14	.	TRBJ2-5	TGCAGCGCACAGGGCGGGTTACGCCAAGAGACCCAGTACTTC	CSAQGGLRQETQYF
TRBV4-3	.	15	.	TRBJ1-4	TGCGCCAGCAGCCAAAGAGGAGCGGTTGATGAAAAACTGTTTTTT	CASSQRGAVDEKLFF
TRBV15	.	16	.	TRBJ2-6	TGTGCCACCAGCAGAGAACGTCTCTCTGGGGCCAACGTCCTGACTTTC	CATSRERLSGANVLTF
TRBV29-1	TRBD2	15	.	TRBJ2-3	TGCAGCGTTGCCCCTAGCGGGGGGACCACAGATACGCAGTATTTT	CSVAPSGGTTDTQYF
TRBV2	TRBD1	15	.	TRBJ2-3	TGTGCCAGCAGTGGCCTCCGGGACAGGGGAAATACGCAGTATTTT	CASSGLRDRGNTQYF
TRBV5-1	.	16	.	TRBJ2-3	TGCGCCAGCAGCCGCCAGGGGTTGGGGAGCACAGATACGCAGTATTTT	CASSRQGLGSTDTQYF
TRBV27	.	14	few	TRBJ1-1	TGTGCCAGCAGTTTGGCAGGGGAGAACACTGAAGCTTTCTTT	CASSLAGENTEAFF
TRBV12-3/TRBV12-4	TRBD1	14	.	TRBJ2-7	TGTGCCAGCAGTATGGACAGGGAAGTACCCGAGCAGTACTTC	CASSMDREVPEQYF
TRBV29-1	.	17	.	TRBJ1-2	TGCAGCGTTGAAGATCATGGTAGAACAGACCAGACCTATGGCTACACCTTC	CSVEDHGRTDQTYGYTF